The clone carrying this T cell receptor beta chain was detected once. Its target is unknown. A read error is likely, as this CDR3 ends without the conserved phenylalanine or tryptophan. The DNA is omitted, as the CDR3 cannot be located on it reliably, and the CDR3 follows TCRdb's listing. Time point in this sample: week 5, during vaccination. The study gave 300 ug of mutant IDH1 20-mer peptide per vaccine dose, with topical imiquimod. Each tumor in the donors was a new WHO grade 3 or 4 astrocytoma, IDH1-mutant and ATRX-lost. This record belongs to a study of a mutant IDH1 vaccine in newly diagnosed glioma. Study-level information: Patients previously underwent radiotherapy, temozolomide, or both, and most underwent both. General study points: Pseudoprogression appeared unlinked to shifts in leading peripheral T cell clonotypes. There were vaccine-induced immune responses in around 93% of the patients.

CDR1 and CDR2 from the germline V gene are WNHNN and SYGVQD (reference sequence). The CDR3 length equals 14 residues, ends included. Sequencing was performed with immunoSEQ multiplex PCR; in TCRdb, only in-frame clones are kept and a portion is missing. In the table there are about 36,000 clones, roughly 80% of which are singletons. This specimen was PBMCs, taken from a glioma patient whose treatment included an IDH1 peptide vaccine. The sequence was obtained from a man aged 50-59 years with glioma. V gene TRBV10-1 combines with J gene TRBJ2-7; the table's D call of TRBD1 was not tested on the DNA. The CDR3 here is CASRFNGQGPDPWD.